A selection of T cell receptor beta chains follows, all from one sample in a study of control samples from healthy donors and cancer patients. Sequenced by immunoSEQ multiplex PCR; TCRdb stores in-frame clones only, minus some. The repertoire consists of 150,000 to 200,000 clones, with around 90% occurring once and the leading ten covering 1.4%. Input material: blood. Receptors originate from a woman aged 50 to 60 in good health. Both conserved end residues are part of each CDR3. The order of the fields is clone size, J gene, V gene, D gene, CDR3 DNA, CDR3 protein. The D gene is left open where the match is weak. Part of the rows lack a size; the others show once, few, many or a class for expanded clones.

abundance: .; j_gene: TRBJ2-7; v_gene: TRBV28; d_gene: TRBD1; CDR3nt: TGTGCCAGCAGCGTACTAGGGACAGCAAACCTTTACGAGCAGTACTTC; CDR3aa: CASSVLGTANLYEQYF
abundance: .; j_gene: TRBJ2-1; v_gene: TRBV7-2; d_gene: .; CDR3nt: TGTGCCAGCAGCTTAGAGAGGTCAGGACAGTTCTTC; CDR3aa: CASSLERSGQFF
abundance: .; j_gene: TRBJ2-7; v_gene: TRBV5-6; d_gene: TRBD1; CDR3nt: TGTGCCAGCAGCATCGGGACAGGCTACGAGCAGTACTTC; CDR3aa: CASSIGTGYEQYF
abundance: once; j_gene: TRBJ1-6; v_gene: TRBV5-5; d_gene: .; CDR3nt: TGTGCCAGCAGCCCGGACCCTAATTCACCCCTCCACTTT; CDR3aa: CASSPDPNSPLHF
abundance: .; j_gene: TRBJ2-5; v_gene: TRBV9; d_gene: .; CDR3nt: TGTGCCAGCAGCGTCAGTCGGGAGCGGGAGACCCAGTACTTC; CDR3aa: CASSVSRERETQYF
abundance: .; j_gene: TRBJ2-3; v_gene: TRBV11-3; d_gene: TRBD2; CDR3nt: TGTGCCAGCAGCTTAGTAGCGGGGGCTGGCACAGATACGCAGTATTTT; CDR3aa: CASSLVAGAGTDTQYF
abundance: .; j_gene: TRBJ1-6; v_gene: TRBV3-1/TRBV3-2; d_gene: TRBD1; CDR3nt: TGTGCCAGCAGCCAAGTAGGGACAGGCGGTAGTTCACCCCTCCACTTT; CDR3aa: CASSQVGTGGSSPLHF
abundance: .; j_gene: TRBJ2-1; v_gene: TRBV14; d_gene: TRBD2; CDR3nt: TGTGCCAGCAGCCTTTGGGCTAGCGGCGAATACAATGAGCAGTTCTTC; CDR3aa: CASSLWASGEYNEQFF
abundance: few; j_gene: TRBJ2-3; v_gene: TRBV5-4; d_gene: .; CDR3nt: TGTGCCAGCAGCTTGAGGTCAGATACGCAGTATTTT; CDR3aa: CASSLRSDTQYF
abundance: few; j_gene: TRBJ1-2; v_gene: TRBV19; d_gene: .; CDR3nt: TGTGCCAGTAGCCCAGGTCAACGGTCCTATGGCTACACCTTC; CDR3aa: CASSPGQRSYGYTF
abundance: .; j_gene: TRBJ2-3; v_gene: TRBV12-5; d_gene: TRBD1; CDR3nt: TGTGCTAGTGGAAGGACAGGGGTTTTAGATACGCAGTATTTT; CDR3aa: CASGRTGVLDTQYF